The 12 T cell receptor beta chains below all came from one sample that was sequenced in a study of T-cell reconstitution after alpha-beta-depleted transplantation in children (TCRdb year 2016). The protocol used for the library was PCR. Sequencing used an Illumina HiSeq 2500. TCR libraries were prepared with molecular barcoding, using unique molecular identifiers to normalize TCRbeta repertoire quantification. TCRdb trimmed public reads at Q25 via fastp, called clones via MiXCR and kept in-frame beta chains. Each record represents a unique CDR3 protein, reported with the most common genes and DNA among its rows. This sample gives about 610,000 distinct CDR3 sequences in total; under 12% of them show up just once. Of the sample, less than 5% falls within the top ten clones. Here the sequenced sample was PBMCs from the stem cell graft donor, taken from the stem cell graft. These receptors were taken from a human donor who donated a stem cell graft to a child with acute myeloid leukemia.

This clonotype was seen many times. This rearrangement joins TRBV6-5 to TRBJ2-7, with TRBD2 matching over 13 bases. The CDR3 has 15 amino acids. Germline CDR1 is MNHEY and CDR2 is SVGAGI. V lost 6 bases to trimming and J lost 6 bases; unmatched junction nucleotides: 8. As DNA, the CDR3 is TGTGCCAGCAGAGCGACTAGCGGGAGGTCGGGCGAGCAGTACTTC. Translated: CASRATSGRSGEQYF.

The chain couples TRBV14 to TRBJ2-1; no firm D call. CDR3 size: 12 residues. Trimming shortened V by 6 bases and J by 5 bases, and 8 bases separated the two germline ends. CDR1 and CDR2 from the germline V gene are SGHDN and FVKESK. CDR3 loop: CASSTINNEQFF. The CDR3 coding sequence is TGTGCCAGCAGTACTATAAACAATGAGCAGTTCTTC.

This chain connects TRBV2 to TRBJ2-4, with a tentative D call TRBD1 (6 bases). This CDR3 is built from 15 residues. CDR1 is SNHLY, CDR2 FYNNEI, per germline. The ends were cut back, 4 bases at V and 0 bases at J, with 10 bases in the middle. The CDR3 DNA reads TGTGCCAGCAGTGGACCAGGGGTAGCCAAAAACATTCAGTACTTC. It is translated as CASSGPGVAKNIQYF.

This clonotype has more than one count but fewer than ten. This chain links TRBV29-1 with TRBJ2-3; 8 bases agree with TRBD2. The CDR3 runs to 15 residues. Germline V lookup: CDR1 SQVTM, CDR2 ANQGSEA. V gave up 7 bases and J gave up 0 bases; unmatched junction bases: 9. The CDR3: CSAKGLALSTDTQYF. The DNA of the CDR3 is TGCAGCGCAAAAGGACTAGCTCTTAGCACAGATACGCAGTATTTT.

In this sample, this clonotype turned up a few times. The V gene is TRBV9, the J gene TRBJ2-1; D may be TRBD2 (5 bases). Per the germline V gene, CDR1 is SGDLS and CDR2 is YYNGEE. This CDR3 spans 16 amino acids. The ends were cut back, 1 base at V and 0 bases at J, with 11 bases in the middle. CDR3: CASSVTGVSSYNEQFF. The CDR3 DNA reads as TGTGCCAGCAGCGTAACCGGGGTCAGCTCCTACAATGAGCAGTTCTTC.

This clonotype has a handful of counts. This CDR3 reads CSPRTSGTDTQYF. The CDR3, as DNA: TGCAGTCCTCGGACTAGCGGCACAGATACGCAGTATTTT. V gene TRBV20-1 combines with J gene TRBJ2-3; 9 bases are shared with TRBD2. J was trimmed by 1 base and V by 8 bases; bases with no gene match: 4. Germline CDR1 is DFQATT and CDR2 is SNEGSKA (reference sequence). The CDR3 has 13 residues.

The chain joins TRBV6-2 or TRBV6-3 to TRBJ2-7; perhaps TRBD1 as D (5 bases). Germline-derived CDR1 and CDR2 are MNHEY and SVGEGT. CDR3 length: 13 residues. Trimming left V 5 bases short and J 2 bases short, with 10 bases between. DNA of the CDR3: TGTGCCAGCAGTCAGACAGTTACCTACGAGCAGTACTTC. It codes for CASSQTVTYEQYF.

This clonotype was counted a few times. The V gene is TRBV9, the J gene TRBJ1-6, with D possibly being TRBD1 (5 bases). CDR3 length: 17 residues. Per germline, CDR1 SGDLS and CDR2 YYNGEE. Trimming removed 4 bases at V and 0 bases at J, with 14 bases between. CDR3 residues: CASSRGVGDSYNSPLHF. DNA for the CDR3: TGTGCCAGCAGCCGTGGGGTGGGGGACTCCTATAATTCACCCCTCCACTTT.

In DNA, the CDR3 is TGTGCCAGCAGCCGCCGGATAGGGGCGGGATATGAGTCCCACGAGCAGTACTTC. Protein sequence: CASSRRIGAGYESHEQYF. This rearrangement joins TRBV11-2 to TRBJ2-7; D perhaps matches TRBD2 (6 bases). Germline CDR1 SGHAT, CDR2 FQNNGV. CDR3 length: 18 residues. V shed 5 bases and J shed 5 bases, with 28 bases lying between them.

This chain connects TRBV5-6 to TRBJ2-2; 9 bases agree with TRBD1. Germline-derived CDR1 and CDR2 are SGHDT and YYEEEE. The CDR3 consists of 16 residues. Trimming at V came to 3 bases and at J to 4 bases, leaving 7 bases not matched to a gene. CDR3 sequence: CASSSGTGRGTGELFF. Here the CDR3 DNA reads TGTGCCAGCAGCTCCGGGACAGGGAGGGGCACCGGGGAGCTGTTTTTT.

This clonotype appeared once. A much larger clone differs from this one at a single base, so this may be a read error. V gene TRBV20-1 combines with J gene TRBJ2-7, with D possibly being TRBD1 (5 bases). The germline gives CDR1 DFQATT, CDR2 SNEGSKA (reference sequence). V dropped 0 bases and J dropped 2 bases, with 14 bases sitting between them. The CDR3 contains 15 residues. CDR3 DNA: TGCAGTGCTAGAGAGTGGGCAGGGCCTGCCTACGAGCAGTACTTC. It specifies CSAREWAGPAYEQYF.

The chain recombines TRBV5-1 with TRBJ2-2; D is possibly TRBD1 (6 bases). This CDR3 has 14 residues. V was clipped by 1 base and J by 6 bases, with 10 bases between them. CDR1 and CDR2 from the germline V gene are SGHRS and YFSETQ. CDR3 coding DNA: TGCGCCAGCAGCTTGAGTGCAGGGGCCGGGGAGCTGTTTTTT. This encodes CASSLSAGAGELFF.